This T cell receptor beta chain originates from a study of tumor-infiltrating lymphocytes in primary liver carcinoma. Turning to the study itself: Primary liver carcinoma in the patients was surgically resected. Roughly 3.5 to 8 million productive TCRbeta reads were obtained per sample, with similar numbers across tissue types.

In this sample, this clonotype turned up a few times. Trimming took 4 bases from V and 9 from J, leaving 4 bases between them. This CDR3 has 10 residues. CDR1 SEHNR and CDR2 FQNEAQ come from the germline V gene (reference sequence). RNA isolated from unsorted whole blood supplied the blood RNA, with germline DNA also extracted. In advance of surgery, 3 to 4.5 milliliters of peripheral blood were collected. Starting material of 400 to 600 ng total RNA yielded TCR beta cDNA via a constant-region primer. Three nested multiplex PCR rounds, a slightly modified ARM-PCR method, built the TCR beta libraries. TRBV1-TRBV30 forward and Cbeta reverse primers drove the first two approximately 10-cycle rounds. MiXCR, run by TCRdb on the multiplex PCR reads, gives a single entry per CDR3 protein. The sample has a few hundred thousand distinct CDR3 sequences, roughly three fifths seen once; the top ten hold approximately 15%.

Specimen: peripheral blood. The TCR comes from a woman aged 25 to 39 with primary liver carcinoma and hepatitis B virus infection. The V gene is TRBV7-9, the J gene TRBJ2-1; no definite D call. The chain's CDR3 is CASSSVEQFF. CDR3 DNA sequence: TGTGCCAGCAGCTCCGTTGAGCAGTTCTTC.